This T cell receptor (beta chain) appears in the sequencing data of a study of blood T cell repertoires in COVID-19. About the study: Acute and convalescent COVID-19 samples came from the United States, Italy and Spain. From T cells, B-cell-depleted T cells, or PBMCs came the material, which was cDNA or gDNA.

In Seattle, patients joined the study during active infection and were tracked longitudinally. Per the study methods: Amplifying reference gene primers gave estimates of nucleated cell counts. Using immunoSEQ multiplex PCR, the repertoire was profiled, and TCRdb retains in-frame clones only, with some absent. The V and J calls and clone size were taken over from that table, and D and trimming were inferred from the DNA. The data show around 150,000 clones, with less than 90% seen just once and about 2.5% held by the top ten. The table lists this clone with a count of one. The specimen sequenced was peripheral blood. This clonotype originated in a human donor with COVID-19, enrolled during active disease. The donor label of this sample is uncertain.

CDR3 sequence reads: CAISGPSGTEAFF. The CDR3 DNA reads as TGTGCCATCAGTGGTCCCTCGGGCACTGAAGCTTTCTTT. The chain links TRBV10-3 to TRBJ1-1; the D is unclear. The CDR3 spans 13 residues. Trimming removed 4 bases from V and 4 bases from J, with 10 bases in between. CDR1 is ENHRY, CDR2 SYGVKD, per germline.